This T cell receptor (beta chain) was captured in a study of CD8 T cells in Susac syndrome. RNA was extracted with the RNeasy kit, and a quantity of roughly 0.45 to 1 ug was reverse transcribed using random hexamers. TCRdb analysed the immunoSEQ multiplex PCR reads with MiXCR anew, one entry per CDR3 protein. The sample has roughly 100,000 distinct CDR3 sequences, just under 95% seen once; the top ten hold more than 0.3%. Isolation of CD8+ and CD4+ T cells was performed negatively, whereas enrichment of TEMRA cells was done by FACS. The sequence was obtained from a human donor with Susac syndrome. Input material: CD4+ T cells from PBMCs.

The DNA of the CDR3 is TGTGCCAGCAGCCAACGTGGCGGGGTAAAAGCCTACTCTGGGGCCAACGTCCTGACTTTC. Amino acid sequence: CASSQRGGVKAYSGANVLTF. V is TRBV3-1 and J is TRBJ2-6, with D perhaps matching TRBD2 (6 bases). Trimming shortened V by 2 bases and J by 0 bases, and 20 bases separated the two germline ends. The CDR3 loop spans 20 amino acids. CDR1 and CDR2 from the germline V gene are LGHDT and YNNKEL (reference sequence).